These 20 T cell receptor beta chains were all obtained from the same sample, sequenced in a study of cytomegalovirus exposure and HLA in healthy donors. TCRdb's copy holds only in-frame clones and misses some; the assay was immunoSEQ multiplex PCR. The sample includes some 38,000 clones, around 93% of them seen just once. The material sequenced was PBMCs. These receptors all come from a man younger than 35 in good health and CMV-seronegative.

The chain combines TRBV9 with TRBJ1-5, with a possible D match to TRBD1 (6 bases). The CDR3 totals 13 residues. V lost 3 bases and J lost 5, with 9 bases in between. The V gene's germline CDR1 is SGDLS and CDR2 YYNGEE. The DNA of the CDR3 is TGTGCCAGCAGCGACCGGACAGATCAGCCCCAGCATTTT. This encodes CASSDRTDQPQHF. Drawing the rest from reference TRBV9 and TRBJ1-5, the complete variable domain is DSGVTQTPKHLITATGQRVTLRCSPRSGDLSVYWYQQSLDQGLQFLIQYYNGEERAKGNILERFSAQQFPDLHSELNLSSLELGDSALYFCASSDRTDQPQHFGDGTRLSIL.

The chain couples TRBV2 to TRBJ2-2, with TRBD1 as a possible D gene (7 bases). Trimming removed 9 bases from V and 4 bases from J, with 18 bases in between. The CDR3 has 15 residues. Germline lookup yields CDR1 SNHLY and CDR2 FYNNEI. Here the CDR3 reads CARAYGQGGTGELFF. CDR3 bases: TGTGCCAGGGCTTATGGGCAGGGGGGCACCGGGGAGCTGTTTTTT. Supplemented by reference TRBV2 and TRBJ2-2, the full variable domain reads EPEVTQTPSHQVTQMGQEVILRCVPISNHLYFYWYRQILGQKVEFLVSFYNNEISEKSEIFDDQFSVERPDGSNFTLKIRSTKLEDSAMYFCARAYGQGGTGELFFGEGSRLTVL.

The chain employs TRBV28 and TRBJ1-2; D is unclear. This CDR3 has 12 amino acids. V lost 2 bases and J lost 6, with 7 bases in between. Germline V CDR1 and CDR2: MDHEN, SYDVKM. CDR3 residues: CASSLGSHGYTF. CDR3 DNA: TGTGCCAGCAGTTTAGGGAGCCATGGCTACACCTTC.

The chain recombines TRBV19 with TRBJ2-7, with 10 bases fitting TRBD1. CDR1 and CDR2 (germline): LNHDA, SQIVND (reference sequence). The V segment lost 4 bases and the J segment 2 bases; nucleotides outside the gene matches: 2. The CDR3 is made up of 14 amino acids. The CDR3, as DNA: TGTGCCAGTAGTAACGGACAGGGGGCCTACGAGCAGTACTTC. Protein product: CASSNGQGAYEQYF.

The chain links TRBV9 to TRBJ2-3, with a tentative D call TRBD1 (5 bases). Looked up from germline, CDR1 is SGDLS and CDR2 is YYNGEE. There are 15 residues in the CDR3. Trimming pared 0 bases from V and 3 bases from J, leaving 11 bases between. Here the CDR3 reads CASSVEGLGTDTQYF. DNA of the CDR3: TGTGCCAGCAGCGTAGAGGGGCTGGGGACAGATACGCAGTATTTT. Full variable domain (remainder filled in from reference TRBV9 and TRBJ2-3): DSGVTQTPKHLITATGQRVTLRCSPRSGDLSVYWYQQSLDQGLQFLIQYYNGEERAKGNILERFSAQQFPDLHSELNLSSLELGDSALYFCASSVEGLGTDTQYFGPGTRLTVL.

This chain uses TRBV7-9 with TRBJ2-1; D gene unclear. Germline V gene lookup returns CDR1 SEHNR and CDR2 FQNEAQ (reference sequence). CDR3 length: 13 amino acids. The V gene lost 5 bases and the J gene lost 10 bases, with 15 bases spanning the gap. Here the CDR3 DNA reads TGTGCCAGCAGCCACCCTGACGGAGTGGAGCAGTTCTTC. It specifies CASSHPDGVEQFF.

The chain recombines TRBV7-2 with TRBJ2-3; 14 nucleotides align to TRBD2. Germline lookup yields CDR1 SGHTA and CDR2 FQGNSA. Unmatched junction bases numbered 13, after V lost 6 bases and J lost 11 bases. The CDR3 runs 16 residues. The CDR3 nucleotides read TGTGCCAGCAGTCCTAGACTAGCGGGAGGGCGCGAGGTGCAGTATTTT. This encodes CASSPRLAGGREVQYF.

The rearrangement joins TRBV5-6 to TRBJ2-7; D is possibly TRBD2 (6 bases). V lost 4 bases and J lost 6, with 17 bases in between. Germline V gene sequence: CDR1 SGHDT, CDR2 YYEEEE. The CDR3 has 14 amino acids. Written as DNA, the CDR3 is TGTGCCAGCAGCACAACCCGGGGACTCCGCGAGCAGTACTTC. Protein: CASSTTRGLREQYF.

The chain carries TRBV5-1 and TRBJ2-3; 7 bases are a match to TRBD1. Germline-derived CDR1 and CDR2 are SGHRS and YFSETQ. The CDR3 consists of 14 residues. Losses at the gene ends were 3 bases for V and 2 bases for J; bases not matched to a gene: 3. CDR3 sequence (DNA): TGCGCCAGCAGCTCGACAGGGTTCACAGATACGCAGTATTTT. This translates into CASSSTGFTDTQYF.

The chain combines TRBV29-1 with TRBJ2-7; 11 bases fit TRBD1. The CDR3 runs 14 residues. Trimming removed 3 bases from V and 6 bases from J; junction bases left unmatched: 7. The V gene's germline CDR1 is SQVTM and CDR2 ANQGSEA. CDR3 nucleotide sequence: TGCAGCGTTGAGAAGGGACAGGGGGTGGGCGAGCAGTACTTC. Translating gives CSVEKGQGVGEQYF.

This clone was seen a single time. The chain has TRBV29-1 and TRBJ2-7; TRBD2 aligns across 10 bases. Per germline, CDR1 SQVTM and CDR2 ANQGSEA. The V and J ends lost 3 bases and 2 bases, in that order; junction bases with no gene match: 4. This CDR3 has 14 residues. The CDR3 nucleotides read TGCAGCGTTGAGCCTAGCGGGGGTACCTACGAGCAGTACTTC. Amino acids: CSVEPSGGTYEQYF.

The chain uses TRBV6-4 and TRBJ2-3; TRBD2 matches 13 bases. The CDR3 is 16 residues long. V dropped 3 bases and J dropped 2; count of bases not matched to a gene: 2. Germline loops: CDR1 MRHNA, CDR2 SNTAGT. CDR3 loop: CASSEGTSGDTDTQYF. CDR3 DNA: TGTGCCAGCAGTGAAGGGACTAGCGGGGACACAGATACGCAGTATTTT.

The count of this clone is one. The chain combines TRBV7-3 with TRBJ2-1, with a possible D match to TRBD2 (5 bases). V was trimmed by 6 bases and J by 5 bases, leaving 17 bases between them. Germline V gene data show CDR1 as SGHTA and CDR2 as FQGTGA. This CDR3 is built from 15 residues. CDR3 region: CASSLTGLLNNEQFF. CDR3 coding DNA: TGTGCCAGCAGTCTGACCGGACTGCTCAACAATGAGCAGTTCTTC.

The rearrangement links TRBV10-3 to TRBJ2-2; TRBD2 might be the D (5 bases). The V gene's germline CDR1 is ENHRY and CDR2 SYGVKD. This CDR3 is 15 amino acids long. V was clipped by 4 bases and J by 6 bases, with 15 bases between them. The CDR3 DNA follows: TGTGCCATCAGTGCCCCGAGAGGGCACGCCGGGGAGCTGTTTTTT. Translated: CAISAPRGHAGELFF.

This chain joins TRBV6-5 and TRBJ2-7; no clear D. This CDR3 spans 12 amino acids. Germline V gives CDR1 MNHEY, CDR2 SVGAGI. V dropped 5 bases and J dropped 3 bases, with 8 bases sitting between them. Written as DNA, the CDR3 is TGTGCCAGCAGTGAAGCTTACTACGAGCAGTACTTC. This gives the protein CASSEAYYEQYF.

This clone occurred a few times. The genes are TRBV11-2 and TRBJ1-1; no firm D call. The CDR3 covers 12 residues. Germline V gene sequence: CDR1 SGHAT, CDR2 FQNNGV. The V gene lost 1 base and the J gene lost 7 bases, with 7 bases spanning the gap. In DNA form, the CDR3 reads TGTGCCAGCAGCTTAGGGGCATATGAAGCTTTCTTT. The encoded protein is CASSLGAYEAFF.

The rearrangement uses TRBV11-2 and TRBJ2-5; weak D call: TRBD2 (5 bases). Germline V gives CDR1 SGHAT, CDR2 FQNNGV. V shed 5 bases and J shed 0 bases, with 13 bases lying between them. This CDR3 comprises 15 residues. CDR3 sequence (DNA): TGTGCCAGCAGCATCCTATCCGGGAACCAAGAGACCCAGTACTTC. This encodes CASSILSGNQETQYF.

V is TRBV19 and J is TRBJ1-6, with 7 bases lining up with TRBD1. Germline V gene sequence: CDR1 LNHDA, CDR2 SQIVND (reference sequence). With 5 bases clipped from V and 6 bases from J, the junction kept 4 bases outside the gene matches. The CDR3 totals 14 residues. In DNA, the CDR3 is TGTGCCAGTAGTGCGGGACAGCCTAATTCACCCCTCCACTTT. Amino acids: CASSAGQPNSPLHF.

The genes are TRBV5-1 and TRBJ2-6; TRBD1 might be the D (7 bases). The CDR3 consists of 17 residues. V was shortened by 3 bases and J by 2 bases, with 15 bases between the two germline ends. CDR1 and CDR2 from the germline V gene are SGHRS and YFSETQ. The CDR3 sequence: CASSSEEGAAGANVLTF. The DNA of the CDR3 is TGCGCCAGCAGCTCGGAGGAGGGGGCGGCTGGGGCCAACGTCCTGACTTTC.

V and J are TRBV5-1 and TRBJ2-2, with 8 bases lining up with TRBD1. With 3 bases clipped from V and 10 bases from J, the junction kept 14 bases outside the gene matches. Germline-derived CDR1 and CDR2 are SGHRS and YFSETQ. The CDR3 spans 16 residues. The CDR3, as DNA: TGCGCCAGCAGCTCACAAGGACAGGGCGCCCTGAAGGAGCTGTTTTTT. Translation gives CASSSQGQGALKELFF.